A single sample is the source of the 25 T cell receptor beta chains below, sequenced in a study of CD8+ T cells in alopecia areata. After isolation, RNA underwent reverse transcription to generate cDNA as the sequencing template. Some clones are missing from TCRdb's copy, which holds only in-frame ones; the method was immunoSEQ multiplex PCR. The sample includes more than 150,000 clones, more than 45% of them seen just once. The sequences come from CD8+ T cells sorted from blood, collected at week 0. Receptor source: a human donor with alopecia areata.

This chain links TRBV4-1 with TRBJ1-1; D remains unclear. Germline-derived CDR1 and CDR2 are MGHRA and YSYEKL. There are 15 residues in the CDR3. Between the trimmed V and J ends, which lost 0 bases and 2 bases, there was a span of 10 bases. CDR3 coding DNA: TGCGCCAGCAGCCAAGAGACTGGCACCAACACTGAAGCTTTCTTT. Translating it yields CASSQETGTNTEAFF.

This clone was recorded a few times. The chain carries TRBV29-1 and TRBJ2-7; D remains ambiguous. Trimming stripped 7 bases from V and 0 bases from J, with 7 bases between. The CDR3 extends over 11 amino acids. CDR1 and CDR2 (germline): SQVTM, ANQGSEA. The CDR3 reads CSAGISYEQYF. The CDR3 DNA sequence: TGCAGCGCAGGAATCTCCTACGAGCAGTACTTC.

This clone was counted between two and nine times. Here the CDR3 reads CASSDRGAGQFF. CDR3 bases: TGTGCCAGTAGTGACAGGGGGGCCGGGCAGTTCTTC. The gene calls are TRBV19 and TRBJ2-1, with 9 positions matching TRBD1. V shed 5 bases, J shed 12 bases, and the junction held 5 bases outside the gene matches. Germline V gene sequence: CDR1 LNHDA, CDR2 SQIVND (reference sequence). The CDR3 runs to 12 residues.

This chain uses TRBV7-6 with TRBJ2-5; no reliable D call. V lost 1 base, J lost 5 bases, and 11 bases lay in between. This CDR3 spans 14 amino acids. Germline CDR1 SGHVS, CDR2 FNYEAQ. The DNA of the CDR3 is TGTGCCAGCAGCTTAGATCCGGGTTTGGAGACCCAGTACTTC. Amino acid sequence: CASSLDPGLETQYF.

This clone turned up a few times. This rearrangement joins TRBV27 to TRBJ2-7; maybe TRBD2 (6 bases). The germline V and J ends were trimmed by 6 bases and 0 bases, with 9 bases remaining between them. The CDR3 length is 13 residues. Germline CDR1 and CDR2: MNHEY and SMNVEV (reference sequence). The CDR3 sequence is CASSGGVSYEQYF. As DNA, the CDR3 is TGTGCCAGCAGCGGAGGGGTCTCCTACGAGCAGTACTTC.

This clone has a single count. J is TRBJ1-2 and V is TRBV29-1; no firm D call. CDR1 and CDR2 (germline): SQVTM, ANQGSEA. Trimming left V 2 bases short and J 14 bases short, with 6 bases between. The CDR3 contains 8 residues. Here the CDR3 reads CSVETETF. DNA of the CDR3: TGCAGCGTTGAAACGGAGACCTTC.

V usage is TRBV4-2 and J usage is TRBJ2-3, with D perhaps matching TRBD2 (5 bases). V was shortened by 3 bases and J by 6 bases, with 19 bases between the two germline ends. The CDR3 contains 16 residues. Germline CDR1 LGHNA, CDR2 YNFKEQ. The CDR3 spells CASSQSPDRGTDTQYF. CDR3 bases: TGTGCCAGCAGCCAGTCTCCTGACCGGGGAACGGATACGCAGTATTTT.

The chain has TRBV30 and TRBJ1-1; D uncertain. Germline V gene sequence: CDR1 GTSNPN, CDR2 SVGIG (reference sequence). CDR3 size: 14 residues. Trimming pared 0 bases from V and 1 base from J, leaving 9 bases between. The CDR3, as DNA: TGTGCCTGGAGTGTGGGCAGGACGAACACTGAAGCTTTCTTT. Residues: CAWSVGRTNTEAFF. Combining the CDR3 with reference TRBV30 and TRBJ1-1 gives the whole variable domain SQTIHQWPATLVQPVGSPLSLECTVEGTSNPNLYWYRQAAGRGLQLLFYSVGIGQISSEVPQNLSASRPQDRQFILSSKKLLLSDSGFYLCAWSVGRTNTEAFFGQGTRLTVV.

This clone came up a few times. The CDR3 DNA sequence: TGTGCCAGTAGCCCCGGGGGAAACATTCAGTACTTC. As protein: CASSPGGNIQYF. The genes are TRBV19 and TRBJ2-4; tentative D call: TRBD2 (6 bases). The CDR3 length is 12 residues. Germline-derived CDR1 and CDR2 are LNHDA and SQIVND (reference sequence). V shed 6 bases and J shed 6 bases, with 9 bases lying between them.

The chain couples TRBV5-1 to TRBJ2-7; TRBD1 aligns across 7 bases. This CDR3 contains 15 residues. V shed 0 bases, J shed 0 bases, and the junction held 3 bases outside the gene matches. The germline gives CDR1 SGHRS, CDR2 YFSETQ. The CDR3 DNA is TGCGCCAGCAGCTTGGGGACAGGTTCCTCCTACGAGCAGTACTTC. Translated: CASSLGTGSSYEQYF.

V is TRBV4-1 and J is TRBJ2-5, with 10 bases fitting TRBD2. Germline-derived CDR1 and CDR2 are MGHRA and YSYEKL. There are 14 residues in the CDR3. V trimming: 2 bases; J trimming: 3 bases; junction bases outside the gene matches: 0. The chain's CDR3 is CASSQTSGEETQYF. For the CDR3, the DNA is TGCGCCAGCAGCCAAACTAGCGGGGAAGAGACCCAGTACTTC.

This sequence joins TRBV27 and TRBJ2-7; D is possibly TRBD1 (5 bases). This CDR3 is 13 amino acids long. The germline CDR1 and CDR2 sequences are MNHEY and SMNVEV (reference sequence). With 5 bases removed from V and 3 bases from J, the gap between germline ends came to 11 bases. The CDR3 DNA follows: TGTGCCAGCAGTCCAGGGTCTAACTACGAGCAGTACTTC. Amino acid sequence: CASSPGSNYEQYF.

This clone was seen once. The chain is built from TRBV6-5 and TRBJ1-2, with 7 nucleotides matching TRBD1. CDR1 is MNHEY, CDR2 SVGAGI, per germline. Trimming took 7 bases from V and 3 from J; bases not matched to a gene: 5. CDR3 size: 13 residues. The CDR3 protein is CASTRTGDYGYTF. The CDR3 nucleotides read TGTGCCAGCACCCGAACAGGGGACTATGGCTACACCTTC.

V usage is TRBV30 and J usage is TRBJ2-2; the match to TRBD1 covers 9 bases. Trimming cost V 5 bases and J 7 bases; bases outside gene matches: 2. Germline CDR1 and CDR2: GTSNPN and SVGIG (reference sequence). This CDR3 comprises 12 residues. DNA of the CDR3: TGTGCCTGGGGACAGGGGAACGGGGAGCTGTTTTTT. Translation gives CAWGQGNGELFF. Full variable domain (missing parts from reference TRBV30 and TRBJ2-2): SQTIHQWPATLVQPVGSPLSLECTVEGTSNPNLYWYRQAAGRGLQLLFYSVGIGQISSEVPQNLSASRPQDRQFILSSKKLLLSDSGFYLCAWGQGNGELFFGEGSRLTVL.

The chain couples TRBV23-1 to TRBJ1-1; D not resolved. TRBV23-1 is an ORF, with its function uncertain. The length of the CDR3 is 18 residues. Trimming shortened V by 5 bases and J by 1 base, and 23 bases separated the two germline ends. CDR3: CASSTRTENTWENTEAFF. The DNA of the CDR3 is TGCGCCAGCAGTACTCGGACCGAGAACACTTGGGAGAACACTGAAGCTTTCTTT.

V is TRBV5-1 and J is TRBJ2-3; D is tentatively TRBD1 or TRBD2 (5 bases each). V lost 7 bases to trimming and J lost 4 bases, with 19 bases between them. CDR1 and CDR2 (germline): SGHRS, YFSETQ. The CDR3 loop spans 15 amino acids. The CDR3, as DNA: TGCGCCAGCTGCGGACTGGAGATGGGACCAGATACGCAGTATTTT. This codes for CASCGLEMGPDTQYF.

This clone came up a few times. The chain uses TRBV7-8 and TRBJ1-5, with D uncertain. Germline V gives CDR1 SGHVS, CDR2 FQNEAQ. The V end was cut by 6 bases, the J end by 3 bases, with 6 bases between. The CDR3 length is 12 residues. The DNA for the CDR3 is TGTGCCAGCAGTCCAACCAATCAGCCCCAGCATTTT. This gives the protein CASSPTNQPQHF.

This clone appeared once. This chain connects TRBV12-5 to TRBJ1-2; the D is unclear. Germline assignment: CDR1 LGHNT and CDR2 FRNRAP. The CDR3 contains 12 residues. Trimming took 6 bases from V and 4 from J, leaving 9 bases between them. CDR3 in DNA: TGTGCTAGTGGCCCGTTTGGCTATGGCTACACCTTC. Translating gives CASGPFGYGYTF.

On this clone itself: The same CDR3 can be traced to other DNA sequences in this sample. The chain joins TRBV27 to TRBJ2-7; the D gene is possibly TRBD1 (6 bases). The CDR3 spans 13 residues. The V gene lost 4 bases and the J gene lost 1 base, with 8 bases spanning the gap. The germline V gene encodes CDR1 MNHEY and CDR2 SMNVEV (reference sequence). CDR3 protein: CASSSGQSYEQYF. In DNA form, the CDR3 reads TGTGCCAGCAGTTCCGGACAGTCCTACGAGCAGTACTTC.

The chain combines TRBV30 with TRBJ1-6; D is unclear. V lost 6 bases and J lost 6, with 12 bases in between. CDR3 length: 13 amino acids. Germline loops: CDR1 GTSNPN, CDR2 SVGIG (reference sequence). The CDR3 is CACESEGNSPLHF. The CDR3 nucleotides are TGTGCCTGTGAAAGCGAGGGTAATTCACCCCTCCACTTT.

CDR3 nucleotides: TGTGCCAGCAGCTTAGCCCGTTGGAATCACACTGAAGCTTTCTTT. It encodes CASSLARWNHTEAFF. V usage is TRBV11-2 and J usage is TRBJ1-1; D not resolved. CDR1 is SGHAT, CDR2 FQNNGV, per germline. This CDR3 is built from 15 residues. Trimming pared 1 base from V and 3 bases from J, leaving 12 bases between.

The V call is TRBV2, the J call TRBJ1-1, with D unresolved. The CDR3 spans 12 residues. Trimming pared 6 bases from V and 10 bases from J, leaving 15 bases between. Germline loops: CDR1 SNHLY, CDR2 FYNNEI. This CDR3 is CASSPDGVRAFF. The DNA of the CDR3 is TGTGCCAGCAGCCCCGACGGTGTTAGAGCTTTCTTT.

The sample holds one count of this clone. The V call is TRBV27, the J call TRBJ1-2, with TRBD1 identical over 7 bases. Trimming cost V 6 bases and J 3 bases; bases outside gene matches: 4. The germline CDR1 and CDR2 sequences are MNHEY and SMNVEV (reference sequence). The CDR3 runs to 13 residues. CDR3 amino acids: CASRRGQDYGYTF. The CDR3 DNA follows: TGTGCCAGCAGGAGGGGGCAGGACTATGGCTACACCTTC.

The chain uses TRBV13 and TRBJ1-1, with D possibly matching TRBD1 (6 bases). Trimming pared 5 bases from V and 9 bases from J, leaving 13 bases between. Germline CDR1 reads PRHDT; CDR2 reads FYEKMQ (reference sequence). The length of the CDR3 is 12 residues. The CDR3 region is CASSRDNDKAFF. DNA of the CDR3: TGTGCCAGCAGCCGGGACAATGATAAAGCTTTCTTT.

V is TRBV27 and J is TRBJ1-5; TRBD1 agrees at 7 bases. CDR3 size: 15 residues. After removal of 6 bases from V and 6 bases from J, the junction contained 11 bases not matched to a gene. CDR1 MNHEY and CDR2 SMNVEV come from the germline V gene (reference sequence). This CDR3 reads CASSHRGFQLQPQHF. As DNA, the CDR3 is TGTGCCAGCAGCCACAGGGGATTTCAACTTCAGCCCCAGCATTTT.